This T cell receptor (beta chain) was identified in a study of human thymus T cells (dated by TCRdb to 2018 to 2021). Regarding the research as a whole: TCR alpha and beta repertoires from about 8 infant thymus samples and a few related peripheral blood samples were characterized in the study. The cohort included about 6 male and a couple of female infants, with donor ages spanning 7 to 244 days. Here is what the overall study found, with its caveats: On average, thymus samples gave 800,000 or so unique TCRB clonotypes, whereas blood samples gave around 80,000. Biased V and J gene segment usage appeared to be present in both thymic and peripheral blood repertoires. Highly overlapping thymic TCR repertoires among unrelated individuals were reported in the related research.

Using the immunoSEQ multiplex PCR assay, the TCRB and TCRAD loci were amplified from a standardized quantity of quality-controlled genomic DNA. The amplicons spanned the V(D)J region and were long enough to cover the CDR3 and allow V and J genes to be identified. The commercial immunoSEQ service was used to sequence amplicons on an Illumina platform. The study's own analysis went as follows. Primer bias and sequencing errors were corrected using previously described methods, and TCRAD and TCRB definitions followed the IMGT database. Analysis of the repertoires was done with immunoSEQ Analyzer 3.0 and VDJTools and included basic statistics, V/J segment usage, diversity estimates, rarefaction and pairwise overlap. To estimate diversity, the Chao1, ChaoE, Efron-Thisted, Shannon and inverse Simpson indices were applied, and diversity was also estimated on datasets down-sampled to the smallest sample. Repertoire overlap was determined by strict matching of CDR3 nucleotide sequence, V gene and J gene, and Jaccard-based multidimensional scaling clustering was applied. In TCRdb, the immuneACCESS table is reduced to in-frame sequences with V and J assigned. These tables do not hold every clone; where another copy was compared, an unresolved V gene accounts for under half, and the others remain unexplained. V, J and clone size are those of that table, while D and trimming were read from the DNA. In all, the sample holds some 130,000 clones, and over 85% of those were seen once. Around 0.022% of the sample is held by the ten biggest clonotypes.

This clone was recorded only once. Its antigen remains undetermined. The sample holds no much larger clone one base away, and base qualities are not on file. The thymus tissue came from surgical resects taken out during corrective cardiac surgery. Immunologically healthy infants undergoing open corrective cardiac surgery for congenital heart defects in Finland were used as donors. Thymocytes were freed from the tissue by mechanical means and kept at -70 degrees C as pellets of roughly 9-34 million cells. Genomic DNA was extracted from frozen cell pellets with a QIAsymphony instrument. CDR1 SNHLY and CDR2 FYNNEI are derived from the germline V gene. Reading from cysteine to phenylalanine, the CDR3 counts 15 amino acids. Only the CDR3 DNA is retained, 45 bases long and in frame from the first base. V ends up 5 bases short and J 2 bases short, with an unmatched junction base count of 8.

The material sequenced was thymus tissue. The sequence is built from TRBV2 and TRBJ1-2, with 7 middle bases fitting TRBD1. This receptor was taken from a boy under three years old with a congenital heart defect but otherwise immunologically healthy. The CDR3 is CASSLLRTGNYGYTF. At the DNA level, the sequence is TGTGCCAGCAGTTTACTCCGGACAGGAAACTATGGCTACACCTTC.